This T cell receptor beta chain was profiled in a study of cytomegalovirus exposure and HLA in healthy donors. Assay used: immunoSEQ multiplex PCR; TCRdb lists only in-frame clones, some missing. The table records about 73,000 clones, 85% to 95% of them present only once. Donors came from a validation cohort of over 100 subjects, distinct from the first 666-subject cohort. V lost 5 bases to trimming and J lost 10 bases, with 23 bases between them. The CDR3 consists of 16 residues. Germline V CDR1 and CDR2: LNHDA, SQIVND (reference sequence). This clonotype was obtained from a man aged 18 to 35 in good health and CMV-seronegative. The genes are TRBV19 and TRBJ2-2; tentative D call: TRBD1 (6 bases). Sample: PBMCs. CDR3 bases: TGTGCCAGTAGTGAGCTGCGCAGGGGTGAGCTCCAGGAGCTGTTTTTT. It is translated as CASSELRRGELQELFF.